This T cell receptor (beta chain) appears in the sequencing data of a study of shared clonotypes between healthy human individuals. Broader study findings: Researchers sampled blood only, noting tissue repertoires likely differ. The authors expected sequencing depth to affect clonotype sharing among donors.

Healthy adults negative for HIV, lacking recent acute infections or vaccinations, served as donors. Approximately 82 million PBMCs were counted before genomic DNA extraction. The method was immunoSEQ multiplex PCR; TCRdb's version includes in-frame clones alone and lacks a portion of them. The sample gives about 500,000 clones, more than 70% of which show up once; about 12% is in the top ten. Concerning this clone itself: Its matching antigen is unknown.

The receptor was derived from a woman aged 40-49 years in good health. Some clones in this sample may be carry-over from other donors' samples. The sequencing sample was made of PBMCs.

CDR3 region: CASSFPRGDYNEQFF. The CDR3 coding sequence is TGTGCCAGCTCATTCCCGCGGGGGGACTACAATGAGCAGTTCTTC. The V and J genes are TRBV18 and TRBJ2-1, with 8 bases fitting TRBD2. J lost 3 bases, V lost 5 bases, and 6 bases had no gene match. This CDR3 is built from 15 residues. CDR1 is KGHSH and CDR2 is LQKENI in the germline V gene. The complete variable domain, with remaining parts taken from reference TRBV18 and TRBJ2-1, reads NAGVMQNPRHLVRRRGQEARLRCSPMKGHSHVYWYRQLPEEGLKFMVYLQKENIIDESGMPKERFSAEFPKEGPSILRIQQVVRGDSAAYFCASSFPRGDYNEQFFGPGTRLTVL.